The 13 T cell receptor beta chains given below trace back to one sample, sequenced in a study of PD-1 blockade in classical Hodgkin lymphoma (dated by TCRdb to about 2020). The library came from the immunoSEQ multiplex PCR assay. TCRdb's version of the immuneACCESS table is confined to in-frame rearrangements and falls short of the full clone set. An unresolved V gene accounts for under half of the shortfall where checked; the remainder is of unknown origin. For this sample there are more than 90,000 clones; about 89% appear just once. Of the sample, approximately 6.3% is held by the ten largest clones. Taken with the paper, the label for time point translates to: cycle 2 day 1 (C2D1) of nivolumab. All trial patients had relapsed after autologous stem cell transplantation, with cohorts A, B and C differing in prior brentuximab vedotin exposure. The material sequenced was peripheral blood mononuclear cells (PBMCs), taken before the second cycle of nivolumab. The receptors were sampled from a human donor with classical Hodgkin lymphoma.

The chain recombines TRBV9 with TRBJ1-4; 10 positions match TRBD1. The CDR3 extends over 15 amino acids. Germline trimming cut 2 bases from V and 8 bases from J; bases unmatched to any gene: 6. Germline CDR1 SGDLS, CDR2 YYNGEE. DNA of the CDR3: TGTGCCAGCAGCGTCCGGACAGGGGGGATCGAAAAACTGTTTTTT. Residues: CASSVRTGGIEKLFF. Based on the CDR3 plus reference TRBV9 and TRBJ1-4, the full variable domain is DSGVTQTPKHLITATGQRVTLRCSPRSGDLSVYWYQQSLDQGLQFLIQYYNGEERAKGNILERFSAQQFPDLHSELNLSSLELGDSALYFCASSVRTGGIEKLFFGSGTQLSVL.

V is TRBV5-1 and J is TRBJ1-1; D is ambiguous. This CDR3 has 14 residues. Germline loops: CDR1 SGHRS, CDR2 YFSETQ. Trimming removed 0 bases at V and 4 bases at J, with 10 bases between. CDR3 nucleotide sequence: TGCGCCAGCAGCTTGGGTCCTTTCTTCACTGAAGCTTTCTTT. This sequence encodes CASSLGPFFTEAFF.

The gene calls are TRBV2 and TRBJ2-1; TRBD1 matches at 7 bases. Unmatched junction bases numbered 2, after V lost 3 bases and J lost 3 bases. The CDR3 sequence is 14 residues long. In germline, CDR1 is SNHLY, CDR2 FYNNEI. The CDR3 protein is CASSDTGDYNEQFF. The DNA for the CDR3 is TGTGCCAGCAGTGATACAGGGGACTACAATGAGCAGTTCTTC.

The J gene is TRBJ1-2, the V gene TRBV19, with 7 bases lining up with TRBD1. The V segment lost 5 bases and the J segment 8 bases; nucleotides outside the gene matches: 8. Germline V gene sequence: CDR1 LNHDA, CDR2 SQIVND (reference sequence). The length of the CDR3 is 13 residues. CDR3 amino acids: CASSYDRVIGYTF. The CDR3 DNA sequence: TGTGCCAGTAGTTACGACAGGGTTATCGGCTACACCTTC.

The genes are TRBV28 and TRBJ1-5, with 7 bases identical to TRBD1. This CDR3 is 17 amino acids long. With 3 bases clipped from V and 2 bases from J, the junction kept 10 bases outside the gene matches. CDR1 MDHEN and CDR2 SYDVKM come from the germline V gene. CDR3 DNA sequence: TGTGCCAGCAGTTTGGGTAGGGGGCTAAGCGGCAATCAGCCCCAGCATTTT. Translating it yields CASSLGRGLSGNQPQHF.

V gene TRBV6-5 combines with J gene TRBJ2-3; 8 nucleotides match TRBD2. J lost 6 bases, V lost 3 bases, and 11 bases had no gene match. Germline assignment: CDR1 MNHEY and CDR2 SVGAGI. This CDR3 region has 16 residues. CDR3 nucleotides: TGTGCCAGCAGTTATGAGCGGGGGCGTTCGACCGATACGCAGTATTTT. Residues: CASSYERGRSTDTQYF.

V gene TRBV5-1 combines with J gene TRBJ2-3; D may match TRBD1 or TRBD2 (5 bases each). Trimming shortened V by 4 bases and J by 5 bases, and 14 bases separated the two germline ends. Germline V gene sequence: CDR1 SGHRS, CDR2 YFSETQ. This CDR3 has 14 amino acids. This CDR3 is CASSLRDHEDTQYF. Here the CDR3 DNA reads TGCGCCAGCAGCCTACGGGACCACGAAGATACGCAGTATTTT. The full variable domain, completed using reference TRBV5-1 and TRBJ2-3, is KAGVTQTPRYLIKTRGQQVTLSCSPISGHRSVSWYQQTPGQGLQFLFEYFSETQRNKGNFPGRFSGRQFSNSRSEMNVSTLELGDSALYLCASSLRDHEDTQYFGPGTRLTVL.

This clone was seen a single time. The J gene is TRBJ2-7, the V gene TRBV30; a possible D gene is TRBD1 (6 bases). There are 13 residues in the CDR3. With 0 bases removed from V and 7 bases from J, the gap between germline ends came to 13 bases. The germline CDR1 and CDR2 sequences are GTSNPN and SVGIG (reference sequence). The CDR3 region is CAWSVSRGREQYF. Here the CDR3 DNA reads TGTGCCTGGAGTGTATCCAGGGGACGGGAGCAGTACTTC.

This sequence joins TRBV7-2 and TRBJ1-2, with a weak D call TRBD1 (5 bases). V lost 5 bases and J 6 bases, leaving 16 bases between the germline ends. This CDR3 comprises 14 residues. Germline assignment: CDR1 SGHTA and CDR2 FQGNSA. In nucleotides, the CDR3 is TGTGCCAGCAGCCAAATGGCGACAGCCGATGGCTACACCTTC. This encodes CASSQMATADGYTF.

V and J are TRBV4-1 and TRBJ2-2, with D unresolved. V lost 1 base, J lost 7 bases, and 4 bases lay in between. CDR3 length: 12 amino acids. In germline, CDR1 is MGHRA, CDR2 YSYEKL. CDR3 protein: CASSQASGELFF. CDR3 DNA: TGCGCCAGCAGCCAAGCCAGCGGGGAGCTGTTTTTT.

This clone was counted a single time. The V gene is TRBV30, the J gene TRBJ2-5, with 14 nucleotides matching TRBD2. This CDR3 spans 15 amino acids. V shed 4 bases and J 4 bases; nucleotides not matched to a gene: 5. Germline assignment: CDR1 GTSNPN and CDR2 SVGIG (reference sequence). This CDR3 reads CAWTIGTSGGETQYF. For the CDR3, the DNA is TGTGCCTGGACTATCGGGACTAGCGGGGGAGAGACCCAGTACTTC.

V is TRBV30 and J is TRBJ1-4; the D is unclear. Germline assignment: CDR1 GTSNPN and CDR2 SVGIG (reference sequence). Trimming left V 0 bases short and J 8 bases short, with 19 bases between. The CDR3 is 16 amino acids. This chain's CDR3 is CAWSVPFAGYGEKLFF. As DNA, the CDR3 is TGTGCCTGGAGTGTACCCTTCGCAGGCTACGGAGAAAAACTGTTTTTT. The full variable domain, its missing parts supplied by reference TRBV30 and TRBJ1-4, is SQTIHQWPATLVQPVGSPLSLECTVEGTSNPNLYWYRQAAGRGLQLLFYSVGIGQISSEVPQNLSASRPQDRQFILSSKKLLLSDSGFYLCAWSVPFAGYGEKLFFGSGTQLSVL.

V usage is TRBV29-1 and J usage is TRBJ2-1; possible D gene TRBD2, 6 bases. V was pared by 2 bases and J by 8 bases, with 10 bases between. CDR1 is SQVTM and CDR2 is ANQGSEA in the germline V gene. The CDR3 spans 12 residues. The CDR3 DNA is TGCAGCGTTGAACGGGACTTATATGAGCAGTTCTTC. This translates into CSVERDLYEQFF.